The next 10 T cell receptor beta chains were all read from a single sample in a study of T cells after yellow fever vaccination. TCRdb recomputed calls from the 5' RACE reads with MiXCR, one row per CDR3 protein. The sample has 200,000 to 300,000 distinct CDR3 sequences, approximately 3.6% seen once; the top ten hold 19%. This sample comprised PBMCs, obtained 15 days after the yellow fever booster vaccination. These receptors were collected from a young man who received the YFV17D yellow fever vaccine.

This clonotype appeared many times. This sequence joins TRBV4-3 and TRBJ1-5; D uncertain. The CDR3 is 15 residues long. V was cut by 1 base and J by 0 bases, with 7 bases left in between. Germline V lookup: CDR1 LGHNA, CDR2 YSLEER. The CDR3 here is CASSQGRSSNQPQHF. In nucleotides, the CDR3 is TGCGCCAGCAGCCAAGGCAGGTCTAGCAATCAGCCCCAGCATTTT.

This clonotype came up many times. This chain connects TRBV5-5 to TRBJ1-2; possible D gene TRBD1, 5 bases. Germline V gene data show CDR1 as SGHKS and CDR2 as YYEKEE (reference sequence). The CDR3 extends over 15 amino acids. Trimming pared 2 bases from V and 4 bases from J, leaving 15 bases between. The CDR3 sequence: CASSLTLGDRYGYTF. CDR3 DNA sequence: TGTGCCAGCAGCTTAACGCTTGGGGACCGCTATGGCTACACCTTC.

This clonotype was picked up many times. The chain employs TRBV5-4 and TRBJ2-3; 7 bases match TRBD2. The CDR3 totals 16 residues. The V gene end was trimmed by 0 bases and the J gene end by 0 bases; junction bases not matched to a gene: 4. Germline V gives CDR1 SGHNT, CDR2 YYREEE (reference sequence). CDR3 in DNA: TGTGCCAGCAGCTTGGGGAGCGGGGTCAGCACAGATACGCAGTATTTT. Amino acid sequence: CASSLGSGVSTDTQYF.

This clonotype was seen repeatedly, ten times or more. The chain joins TRBV6-2 or TRBV6-3 to TRBJ1-4; TRBD1 is a possible D gene (5 bases). Trimming took off 5 bases at V and 12 bases at J, with 16 bases between the two ends. Germline loops: CDR1 MNHEY, CDR2 SVGEGT. The CDR3 has 13 amino acids. The CDR3 bases are TGTGCCAGCAGTAGCTACGAGGGGAAGGAACTGTTTTTT. Translated: CASSSYEGKELFF.

Many counts were recorded for this clonotype. The gene calls are TRBV19 and TRBJ1-5; a weak D match, TRBD1 (5 bases). The germline V gene encodes CDR1 LNHDA and CDR2 SQIVND (reference sequence). V gave up 3 bases and J gave up 2 bases, with 11 bases separating them. The CDR3 contains 15 residues. CDR3 nucleotide sequence: TGTGCCAGTAGTATTATGGGGCTGGGCAATCAGCCCCAGCATTTT. Translation: CASSIMGLGNQPQHF.

This clonotype was counted ten times or more. The chain employs TRBV21-1 and TRBJ1-2. TRBV21-1 is a pseudogene segment. CDR3 size: 15 residues. Here the CDR3 DNA reads TGTGCCAGCAGCTGTCACAGCCGACTTTTCTATGGCTACACCTTC. Encoded protein: CASSCHSRLFYGYTF.

In its sample, this clonotype was seen many times. The chain recombines TRBV7-3 with TRBJ1-1; 10 nucleotides match TRBD1. V shed 10 bases and J 3 bases; nucleotides not matched to a gene: 5. Germline CDR1 reads SGHTA; CDR2 reads FQGTGA. This CDR3 spans 13 amino acids. The CDR3, as DNA: TGTGCCACCAGAGGACAGGGGGACACTGAAGCTTTCTTT. Its protein is CATRGQGDTEAFF. The complete variable domain, with remaining parts taken from reference TRBV7-3 and TRBJ1-1, reads GAGVSQTPSNKVTEKGKYVELRCDPISGHTALYWYRQSLGQGPEFLIYFQGTGAADDSGLPNDRFFAVRPEGSVSTLKIQRTERGDSAVYLCATRGQGDTEAFFGQGTRLTVV.

This clonotype was counted at least ten times. The chain's CDR3 is CASSFVLAGGAKNIQYF. The CDR3, as DNA: TGTGCCAGCAGCTTCGTACTAGCGGGGGGAGCCAAAAACATTCAGTACTTC. This chain links TRBV7-8 with TRBJ2-4, with TRBD2 matching 12 bases. V shed 3 bases, J shed 0 bases, and the junction held 3 bases outside the gene matches. The CDR3 spans 17 residues. CDR1 SGHVS and CDR2 FQNEAQ come from the germline V gene. The entire variable domain, with the rest obtained from reference TRBV7-8 and TRBJ2-4, is as follows: GAGVSQSPRYKVAKRGQDVALRCDPISGHVSLFWYQQALGQGPEFLTYFQNEAQLDKSGLPSDRFFAERPEGSVSTLKIQRTQQEDSAVYLCASSFVLAGGAKNIQYFGAGTRLSVL.

This clonotype was seen many times. V is TRBV7-2 and J is TRBJ1-2, with a tentative D call TRBD1 (5 bases). This CDR3 region has 16 residues. Trimming stripped 1 base from V and 3 bases from J, with 15 bases between. CDR1 is SGHTA, CDR2 FQGNSA, per germline. The CDR3 loop reads CASSLVRTFHHYGYTF. The CDR3 DNA sequence: TGTGCCAGCAGCTTAGTGCGGACATTTCATCACTATGGCTACACCTTC.

This clonotype showed up many times. The chain employs TRBV5-6 and TRBJ2-1; no definite D call. The germline V gene has CDR1 SGHDT and CDR2 YYEEEE. Trimming removed 0 bases at V and 7 bases at J, with 8 bases between. The CDR3 runs to 13 residues. This chain's CDR3 is CASSLVSENEQFF. The CDR3 DNA is TGTGCCAGCAGCTTGGTAAGTGAGAATGAGCAGTTCTTC.